One sample yielded the 24 T cell receptor beta chains listed below, sequenced in a study of cytomegalovirus exposure and HLA in healthy donors. 13 Jbeta primers and 60 Vbeta primers were used for the PCR. Produced via immunoSEQ multiplex PCR; TCRdb's table is partial and in-frame only. Of tens of thousands of clones listed, around four fifths were seen once; the top ten hold roughly 6.2%. Sequencing was done on a sample of PBMCs. Receptor source: a woman aged 45 to 65 in good health and CMV-seropositive.

J is TRBJ2-1 and V is TRBV11-1, with D perhaps matching TRBD2 (6 bases). CDR1 and CDR2 from the germline V gene are SGHAT and FQDESV (reference sequence). V gave up 1 base and J gave up 8 bases, with 15 bases separating them. CDR3 size: 15 residues. The CDR3 nucleotides are TGTGCCAGCAGCTTAGACCTGGGGGGAAGGGATGAGCAGTTCTTC. This gives the protein CASSLDLGGRDEQFF.

The CDR3: CSVVGLEENIQYF. The CDR3 DNA follows: TGCAGCGTTGTCGGACTAGAGGAAAACATTCAGTACTTC. The rearrangement uses TRBV29-1 and TRBJ2-4; 7 bases map to TRBD2. The CDR3 spans 13 residues. Germline lookup yields CDR1 SQVTM and CDR2 ANQGSEA. Trimming at V came to 4 bases and at J to 5 bases, leaving 5 bases not matched to a gene.

This CDR3 is CASSFYRLNTEAFF. The CDR3 DNA is TGTGCCAGCAGCTTCTACAGGCTGAACACTGAAGCTTTCTTT. The chain combines TRBV7-2 with TRBJ1-1; tentatively, D is TRBD1 (5 bases). Trimming pared 3 bases from V and 0 bases from J, leaving 8 bases between. The CDR3 covers 14 residues. In germline, CDR1 is SGHTA, CDR2 FQGNSA.

J is TRBJ2-7 and V is TRBV5-4; the match to TRBD2 covers 10 bases. The germline gives CDR1 SGHNT, CDR2 YYREEE (reference sequence). This CDR3 is 15 amino acids long. The V and J ends lost 2 bases and 3 bases, in that order; junction bases with no gene match: 5. This CDR3 is CASSLLAGGNYEQYF. DNA for the CDR3: TGTGCCAGCAGCTTATTAGCGGGAGGTAACTACGAGCAGTACTTC.

V usage is TRBV28 and J usage is TRBJ2-7; the D is unclear. The CDR3 consists of 15 residues. CDR1 and CDR2 from the germline V gene are MDHEN and SYDVKM. V gave up 6 bases and J gave up 2 bases, with 17 bases separating them. The CDR3 is CASRFQSRTAYEQYF. The CDR3 DNA reads as TGTGCCAGCAGGTTCCAATCTCGCACAGCCTACGAGCAGTACTTC.

The chain couples TRBV15 to TRBJ2-5, with 11 bases matching TRBD1. V shed 0 bases and J 4 bases; nucleotides not matched to a gene: 4. Germline V gives CDR1 LNHNV, CDR2 YYDKDF (reference sequence). CDR3 length: 16 amino acids. DNA of the CDR3: TGTGCCACCAGCAGAGATCCCGGGACAGGGGGAGAGACCCAGTACTTC. Its protein product is CATSRDPGTGGETQYF.

The J gene is TRBJ2-2, the V gene TRBV4-2, with 7 positions matching TRBD1. This CDR3 has 15 residues. Germline values: CDR1 LGHNA, CDR2 YNFKEQ. V trimming: 1 base; J trimming: 7 bases; junction bases outside the gene matches: 6. The CDR3 sequence is CASSQGTGAGGELFF. The CDR3 DNA reads as TGTGCCAGCAGCCAAGGTACAGGGGCTGGCGGGGAGCTGTTTTTT.

The chain employs TRBV11-2 and TRBJ2-2; 9 nucleotides match TRBD1. Germline-derived CDR1 and CDR2 are SGHAT and FQNNGV. CDR3 size: 16 residues. V was clipped by 5 bases and J by 6 bases; unmatched bases: 10. Here the CDR3 reads CASSNRDREYPGELFF. The CDR3, as DNA: TGTGCCAGCAGCAACCGGGACAGGGAATATCCCGGGGAGCTGTTTTTT.

The V gene is TRBV27, the J gene TRBJ2-7, with D unclear. The V gene's germline CDR1 is MNHEY and CDR2 SMNVEV (reference sequence). This CDR3 spans 13 amino acids. V gave up 6 bases and J gave up 5 bases, with 14 bases separating them. The CDR3 is CASRPHQSDEQYF. DNA of the CDR3: TGTGCCAGCAGGCCCCACCAGAGCGACGAGCAGTACTTC.

The V and J genes are TRBV11-1 and TRBJ2-1; 16 bases match TRBD2. CDR1 and CDR2 (germline): SGHAT, FQDESV (reference sequence). This CDR3 has 15 residues. V lost 8 bases to trimming and J lost 8 bases; unmatched junction nucleotides: 6. In DNA, the CDR3 is TGTGCCAGCGAGCCCGGGACTAGCGGGAGGGATGAGCAGTTCTTC. It translates to CASEPGTSGRDEQFF.

The rearrangement uses TRBV28 and TRBJ2-5; no clear D gene. Germline loops: CDR1 MDHEN, CDR2 SYDVKM. Trimming stripped 5 bases from V and 3 bases from J, with 4 bases between. CDR3 length: 11 amino acids. The CDR3 loop is CASSEKETQYF. In nucleotides, the CDR3 is TGTGCCAGCAGTGAGAAAGAGACCCAGTACTTC.

The gene calls are TRBV29-1 and TRBJ1-4; 7 positions match TRBD1. CDR1 and CDR2 from the germline V gene are SQVTM and ANQGSEA. The CDR3 consists of 13 residues. The J segment lost 13 bases and the V segment lost 7 bases, leaving 15 bases of the junction unmatched. DNA for the CDR3: TGCAGCGCCCAAATAGGAGGGGGCGGGCCACTGTTTTTT. Translating it yields CSAQIGGGGPLFF.

V usage is TRBV7-8 and J usage is TRBJ2-3; tentative D call: TRBD1 (6 bases). Trimming took 5 bases from V and 7 from J, leaving 10 bases between them. Germline V CDR1 and CDR2: SGHVS, FQNEAQ. This CDR3 contains 12 residues. The CDR3 region has the DNA TGTGCCAGCAGCCTCCGGGACAATACGCAGTATTTT. It codes for CASSLRDNTQYF.

This clone was counted once. This chain links TRBV9 with TRBJ2-7; weak D call: TRBD2 (6 bases). Germline values: CDR1 SGDLS, CDR2 YYNGEE. The CDR3 spans 14 residues. V lost 4 bases, J lost 3 bases, and 14 bases lay in between. The DNA for the CDR3 is TGTGCCAGCAGCAAGAGTGGAGGGTACTACGAGCAGTACTTC. Protein: CASSKSGGYYEQYF.

The gene calls are TRBV27 and TRBJ2-1; 9 bases map to TRBD2. V shed 3 bases, J shed 4 bases, and the junction held 4 bases outside the gene matches. Germline CDR1 reads MNHEY; CDR2 reads SMNVEV (reference sequence). The CDR3 covers 15 residues. The CDR3 region has the DNA TGTGCCAGCAGTTTTACTAGCGGGCGTTACAATGAGCAGTTCTTC. Protein product: CASSFTSGRYNEQFF.

V usage is TRBV30 and J usage is TRBJ2-7, with D perhaps TRBD2 (6 bases). V gave up 6 bases and J gave up 3 bases, with 15 bases separating them. CDR1 is GTSNPN, CDR2 SVGIG, per germline (reference sequence). The CDR3 covers 13 residues. The CDR3 region has the DNA TGTGCCTGTATTCTAGCGTCGGGCTACGAGCAGTACTTC. This translates into CACILASGYEQYF.

The V gene is TRBV18, the J gene TRBJ2-1, with D possibly matching TRBD2 (5 bases). The CDR3 extends over 14 amino acids. The V gene lost 4 bases and the J gene lost 3 bases, with 10 bases spanning the gap. Looked up from germline, CDR1 is KGHSH and CDR2 is LQKENI. This chain's CDR3 is CASSRPTSYNEQFF. The CDR3 nucleotides are TGTGCCAGCTCACGACCTACTAGCTACAATGAGCAGTTCTTC.

The J gene is TRBJ2-1, the V gene TRBV5-1, with a tentative D call TRBD2 (6 bases). This CDR3 is 14 amino acids long. The ends were cut back, 3 bases at V and 8 bases at J, with 15 bases in the middle. The germline CDR1 and CDR2 sequences are SGHRS and YFSETQ. This CDR3 reads CASSSGRGGDEQFF. The CDR3, as DNA: TGCGCCAGCAGCTCCGGCCGGGGAGGAGATGAGCAGTTCTTC.

The chain combines TRBV9 with TRBJ2-3, with 8 bases aligning to TRBD2. The CDR3 runs to 15 residues. In germline, CDR1 is SGDLS, CDR2 YYNGEE. J lost 1 base, V lost 0 bases, and 1 base had no gene match. The CDR3 coding sequence is TGTGCCAGCAGCGTAGAACTAGCGGGCACAGATACGCAGTATTTT. As protein: CASSVELAGTDTQYF.

This clone was recorded once. The V gene is TRBV9, the J gene TRBJ2-3; TRBD2 agrees at 8 bases. The germline CDR1 and CDR2 sequences are SGDLS and YYNGEE. The CDR3 loop spans 16 amino acids. The ends lost 0 bases at V and 7 bases at J; junction bases unmatched: 10. The CDR3 sequence: CASSVAMSGSRNTQYF. In nucleotides, the CDR3 is TGTGCCAGCAGCGTAGCTATGAGCGGGAGTCGAAATACGCAGTATTTT.

The V and J genes are TRBV10-3 and TRBJ2-2, with D possibly TRBD2 on 6 matching bases. V was trimmed by 2 bases and J by 5 bases, leaving 12 bases between them. The CDR3 runs to 15 residues. Per the germline V gene, CDR1 is ENHRY and CDR2 is SYGVKD. This chain's CDR3 is CAISEGTRGTGELFF. As DNA, the CDR3 is TGTGCCATCAGTGAGGGGACTCGGGGGACCGGGGAGCTGTTTTTT.

V and J are TRBV5-6 and TRBJ1-5, with D tentatively TRBD1 (5 bases). Trimming cost V 0 bases and J 2 bases, with 6 bases left between them. The CDR3 contains 14 residues. Germline V lookup: CDR1 SGHDT, CDR2 YYEEEE. CDR3 residues: CASSLGGGNQPQHF. CDR3 in DNA: TGTGCCAGCAGCTTGGGGGGCGGCAATCAGCCCCAGCATTTT.

The chain uses TRBV5-1 and TRBJ2-7; TRBD2 is a possible D gene (6 bases). This CDR3 is built from 10 residues. The V gene's germline CDR1 is SGHRS and CDR2 YFSETQ. The V and J ends lost 10 bases and 7 bases respectively, with 12 bases between them. The CDR3 DNA sequence: TGCGCCCGTCGGGGGAGGGAGCAGTACTTC. This sequence encodes CARRGREQYF.

The table lists this clone with a few counts. This sequence joins TRBV10-3 and TRBJ2-7; 9 bases fit TRBD2. The CDR3 covers 14 residues. Germline V gives CDR1 ENHRY, CDR2 SYGVKD. The junction had 7 bases not matched to a gene; V was cut back by 7 bases and J by 3 bases. The CDR3 protein is CAIMAGGRDYEQYF. As DNA, the CDR3 is TGTGCCATCATGGCGGGGGGGAGAGACTACGAGCAGTACTTC.